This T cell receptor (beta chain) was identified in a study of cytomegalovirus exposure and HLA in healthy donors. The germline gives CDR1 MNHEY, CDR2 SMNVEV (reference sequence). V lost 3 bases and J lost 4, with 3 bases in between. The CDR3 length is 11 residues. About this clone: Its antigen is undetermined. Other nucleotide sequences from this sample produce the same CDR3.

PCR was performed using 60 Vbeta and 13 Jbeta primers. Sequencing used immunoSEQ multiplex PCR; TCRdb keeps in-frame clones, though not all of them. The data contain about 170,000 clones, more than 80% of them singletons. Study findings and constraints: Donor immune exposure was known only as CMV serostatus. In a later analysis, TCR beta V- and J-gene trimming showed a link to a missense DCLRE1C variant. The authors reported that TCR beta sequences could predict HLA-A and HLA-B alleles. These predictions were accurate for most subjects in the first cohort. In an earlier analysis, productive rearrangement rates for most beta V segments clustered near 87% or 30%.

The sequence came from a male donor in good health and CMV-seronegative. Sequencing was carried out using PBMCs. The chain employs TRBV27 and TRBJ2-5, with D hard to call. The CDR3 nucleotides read TGTGCCAGCAGTTTCAGAGAGACCCAGTACTTC. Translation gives CASSFRETQYF.